The following is a T cell receptor (beta chain) sequence with its context. The CDR3 length is 14 residues. V lost 4 bases and J lost 3; bases outside the gene matches: 2. Germline V gene lookup returns CDR1 SNHLY and CDR2 FYNNEI. The sample belongs to a study of blood T cell repertoires in COVID-19. As for the study in general: The samples span acute and convalescent COVID-19 from the United States, Italy and Spain.

As handled by the study authors: Scientists estimated how many nucleated cells there were by amplifying reference gene primers. Clones were read by immunoSEQ multiplex PCR, and TCRdb kept only the in-frame ones, dropping some. Clonal size and the V and J genes are those of that table, whereas D and trimming came from the DNA. The sample includes under 200,000 clones, around 85% seen only once; the top ten take around 10%. The specimen was peripheral blood. This clonotype was sampled from a woman at least 80 years old with acute or convalescent COVID-19. The chain carries TRBV2 and TRBJ2-7; 11 bases align to TRBD2. The CDR3: CASSGLAGIYEQYF. Written as DNA, the CDR3 is TGTGCCAGCAGTGGACTAGCGGGGATCTACGAGCAGTACTTC.